The 2 T cell receptor beta chains presented below share a single source sample, sequenced in a study of regulatory and conventional T cells in RAG deficiency. Assay used: immunoSEQ multiplex PCR; TCRdb lists only in-frame clones, some missing. Seen here are over 45,000 clones, 90% observed once, and the top ten hold roughly 0.5%. Genomic DNA came from blood conventional CD4+ T cells gated CD25-low CD127-high. These data also formed part of another study, on regulatory T cells. That source notes: Amplification used 52 TRBV primers and 13 TRBJ primers.

The specimen sequenced was CD4+ effector T cells sorted from blood. The receptors were gathered from a human donor in good health.

V gene TRBV30 combines with J gene TRBJ1-2, with 10 bases fitting TRBD1. Germline V gives CDR1 GTSNPN, CDR2 SVGIG (reference sequence). V lost 8 bases to trimming and J lost 4 bases; unmatched junction nucleotides: 4. The CDR3 contains 12 residues. Here the CDR3 reads CARTGGVYGYTF. CDR3 nucleotide sequence: TGTGCCCGGACAGGGGGGGTCTATGGCTACACCTTC.

This clone was picked up a small number of times. V gene TRBV19 combines with J gene TRBJ2-2; D is unresolved. The V gene lost 3 bases and the J gene lost 4 bases, with 3 bases spanning the gap. CDR1 is LNHDA and CDR2 is SQIVND in the germline V gene (reference sequence). The CDR3 totals 12 residues. The chain's CDR3 is CASSMVTGELFF. The CDR3 DNA is TGTGCCAGTAGTATGGTCACCGGGGAGCTGTTTTTT.